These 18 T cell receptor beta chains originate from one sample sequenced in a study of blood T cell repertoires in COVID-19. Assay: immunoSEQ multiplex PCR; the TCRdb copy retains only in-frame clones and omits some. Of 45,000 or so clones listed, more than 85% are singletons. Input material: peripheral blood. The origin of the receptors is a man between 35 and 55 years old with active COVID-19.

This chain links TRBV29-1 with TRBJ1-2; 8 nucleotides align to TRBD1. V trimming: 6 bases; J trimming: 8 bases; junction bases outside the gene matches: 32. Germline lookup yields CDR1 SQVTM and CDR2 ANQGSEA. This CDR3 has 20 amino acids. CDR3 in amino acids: CSVLSGTGVLETNYGFGYTF. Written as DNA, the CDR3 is TGCAGCGTCTTATCCGGGACAGGAGTCCTAGAAACCAACTATGGTTTCGGCTACACCTTC.

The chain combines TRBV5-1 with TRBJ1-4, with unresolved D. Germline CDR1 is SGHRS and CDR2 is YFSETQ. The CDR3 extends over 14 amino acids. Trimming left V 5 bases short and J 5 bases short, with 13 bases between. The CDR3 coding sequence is TGCGCCAGCAGTCGTGGGCAGCTAAATGAAAAACTGTTTTTT. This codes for CASSRGQLNEKLFF.

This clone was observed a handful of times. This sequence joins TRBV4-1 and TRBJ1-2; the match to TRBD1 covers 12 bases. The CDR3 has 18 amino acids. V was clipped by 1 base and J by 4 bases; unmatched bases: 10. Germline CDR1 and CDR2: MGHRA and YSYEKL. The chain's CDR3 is CASSQAGTGGFTFYGYTF. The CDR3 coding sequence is TGCGCCAGCAGCCAAGCAGGGACAGGGGGCTTTACTTTCTATGGCTACACCTTC.

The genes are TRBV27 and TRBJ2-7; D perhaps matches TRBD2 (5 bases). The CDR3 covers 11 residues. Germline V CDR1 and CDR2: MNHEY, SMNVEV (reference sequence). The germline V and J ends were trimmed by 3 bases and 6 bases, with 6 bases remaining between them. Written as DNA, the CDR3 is TGTGCCAGCAGTTTCAGCGGCGAGCAGTACTTC. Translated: CASSFSGEQYF.

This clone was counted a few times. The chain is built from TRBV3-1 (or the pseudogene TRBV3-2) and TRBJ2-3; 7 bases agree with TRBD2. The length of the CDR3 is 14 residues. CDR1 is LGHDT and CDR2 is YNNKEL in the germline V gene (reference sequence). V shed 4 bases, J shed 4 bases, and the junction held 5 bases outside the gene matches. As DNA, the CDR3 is TGTGCCAGCAGCCTGCGGGGGAGTTCAGATACGCAGTATTTT. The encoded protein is CASSLRGSSDTQYF.

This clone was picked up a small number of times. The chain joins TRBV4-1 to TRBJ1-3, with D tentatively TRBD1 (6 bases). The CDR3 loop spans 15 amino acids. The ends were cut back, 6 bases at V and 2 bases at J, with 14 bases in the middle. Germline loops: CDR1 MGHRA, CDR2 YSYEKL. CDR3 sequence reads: CASRTTGFTGNTIYF. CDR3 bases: TGCGCCAGCAGGACTACAGGGTTTACTGGAAACACCATATATTTT.

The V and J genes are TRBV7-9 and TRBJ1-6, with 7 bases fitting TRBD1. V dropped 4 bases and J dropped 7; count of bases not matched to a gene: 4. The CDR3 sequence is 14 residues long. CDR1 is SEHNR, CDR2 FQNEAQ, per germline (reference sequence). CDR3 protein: CASSSGQINSPLHF. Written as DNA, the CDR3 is TGTGCCAGCAGCTCGGGACAGATAAATTCACCCCTCCACTTT.

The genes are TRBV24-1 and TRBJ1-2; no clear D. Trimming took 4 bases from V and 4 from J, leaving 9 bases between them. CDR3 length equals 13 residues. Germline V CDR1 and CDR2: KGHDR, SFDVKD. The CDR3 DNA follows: TGTGCCACCAGTGAGGAGGGAGGCTATGGCTACACCTTC. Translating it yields CATSEEGGYGYTF.

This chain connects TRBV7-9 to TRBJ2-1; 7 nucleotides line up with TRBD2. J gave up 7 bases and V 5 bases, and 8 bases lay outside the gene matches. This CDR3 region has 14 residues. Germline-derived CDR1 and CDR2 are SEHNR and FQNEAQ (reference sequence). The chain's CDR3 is CASSTPGLTNEQFF. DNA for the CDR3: TGTGCCAGCAGCACGCCGGGACTAACAAATGAGCAGTTCTTC.

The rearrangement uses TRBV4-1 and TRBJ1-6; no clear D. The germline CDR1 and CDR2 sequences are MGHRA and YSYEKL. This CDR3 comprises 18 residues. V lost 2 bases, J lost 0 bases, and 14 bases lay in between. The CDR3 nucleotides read TGCGCCAGCAGCCAACGAGATCCCAGAGGCTCCTATAATTCACCCCTCCACTTT. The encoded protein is CASSQRDPRGSYNSPLHF.

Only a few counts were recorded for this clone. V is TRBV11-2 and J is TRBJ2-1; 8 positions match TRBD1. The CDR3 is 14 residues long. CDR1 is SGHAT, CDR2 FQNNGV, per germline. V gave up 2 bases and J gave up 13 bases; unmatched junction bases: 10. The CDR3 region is CASSLNPGTGLQFF. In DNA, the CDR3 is TGTGCCAGCAGCTTAAATCCCGGGACAGGACTACAGTTCTTC.

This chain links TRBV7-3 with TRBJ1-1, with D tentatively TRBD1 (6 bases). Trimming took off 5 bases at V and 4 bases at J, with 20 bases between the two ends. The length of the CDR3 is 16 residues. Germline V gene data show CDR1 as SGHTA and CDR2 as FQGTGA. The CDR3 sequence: CASSPSPMGASTEAFF. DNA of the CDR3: TGTGCCAGCAGCCCGTCGCCTATGGGGGCGAGCACTGAAGCTTTCTTT.

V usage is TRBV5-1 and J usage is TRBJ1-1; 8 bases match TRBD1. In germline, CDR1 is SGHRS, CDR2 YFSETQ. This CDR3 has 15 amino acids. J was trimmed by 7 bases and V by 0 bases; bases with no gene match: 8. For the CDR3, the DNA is TGCGCCAGCAGCTTGGGGACAGGGAGACAGGGTGAAGCTTTCTTT. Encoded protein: CASSLGTGRQGEAFF.

CDR3 nucleotides: TGTGCCAGCAGCTTGGCCGCAGGGGTCGATGAGCAGTTCTTC. Translation gives CASSLAAGVDEQFF. The chain carries TRBV5-5 and TRBJ2-1; TRBD1 is a possible D gene (6 bases). Between the trimmed V and J ends, which lost 0 bases and 8 bases, there was a span of 12 bases. The CDR3 has 14 residues. Germline CDR1 and CDR2: SGHKS and YYEKEE (reference sequence).

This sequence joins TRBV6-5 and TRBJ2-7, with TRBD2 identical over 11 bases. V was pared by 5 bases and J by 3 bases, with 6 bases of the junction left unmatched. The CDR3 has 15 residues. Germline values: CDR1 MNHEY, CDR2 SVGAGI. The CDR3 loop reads CASSLGTSGLYEQYF. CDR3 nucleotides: TGTGCCAGCAGTCTCGGGACTAGCGGACTCTACGAGCAGTACTTC.

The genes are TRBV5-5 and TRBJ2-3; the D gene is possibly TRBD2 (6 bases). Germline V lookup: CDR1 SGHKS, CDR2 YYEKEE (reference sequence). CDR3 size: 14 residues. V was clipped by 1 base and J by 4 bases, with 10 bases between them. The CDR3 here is CASSLRRVADTQYF. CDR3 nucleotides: TGTGCCAGCAGCTTGCGGAGGGTCGCAGATACGCAGTATTTT. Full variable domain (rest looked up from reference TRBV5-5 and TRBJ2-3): DAGVTQSPTHLIKTRGQQVTLRCSPISGHKSVSWYQQVLGQGPQFIFQYYEKEERGRGNFPDRFSARQFPNYSSELNVNALLLGDSALYLCASSLRRVADTQYFGPGTRLTVL.

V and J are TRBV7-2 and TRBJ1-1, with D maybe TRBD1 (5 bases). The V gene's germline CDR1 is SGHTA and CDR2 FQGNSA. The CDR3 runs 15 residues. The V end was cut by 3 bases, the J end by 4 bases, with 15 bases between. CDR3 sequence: CASSLNRISGTEAFF. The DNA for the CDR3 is TGTGCCAGCAGCTTGAACAGGATTTCGGGCACTGAAGCTTTCTTT.

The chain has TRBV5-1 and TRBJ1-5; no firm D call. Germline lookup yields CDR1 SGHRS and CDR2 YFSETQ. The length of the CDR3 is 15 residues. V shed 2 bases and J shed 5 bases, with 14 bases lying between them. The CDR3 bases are TGCGCCAGCAGCTTCGCCGGCAGGCGGGATCAGCCCCAGCATTTT. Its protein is CASSFAGRRDQPQHF.